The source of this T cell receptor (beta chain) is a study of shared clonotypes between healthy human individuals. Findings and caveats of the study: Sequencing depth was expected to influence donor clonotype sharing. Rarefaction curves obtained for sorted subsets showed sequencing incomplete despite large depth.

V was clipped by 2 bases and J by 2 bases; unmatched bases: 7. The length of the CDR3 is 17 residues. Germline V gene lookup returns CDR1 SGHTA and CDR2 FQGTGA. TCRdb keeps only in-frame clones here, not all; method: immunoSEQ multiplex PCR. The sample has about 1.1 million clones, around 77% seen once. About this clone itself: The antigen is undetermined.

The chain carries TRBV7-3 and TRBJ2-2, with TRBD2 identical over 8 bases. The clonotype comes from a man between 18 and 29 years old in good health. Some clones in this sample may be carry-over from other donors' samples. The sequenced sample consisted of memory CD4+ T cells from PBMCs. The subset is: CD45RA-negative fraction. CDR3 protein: CASSLVPRGANTGELFF. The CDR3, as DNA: TGTGCCAGCAGCTTAGTGCCGCGGGGGGCAAACACCGGGGAGCTGTTTTTT.